The clone carrying this TCR beta chain was counted at least ten times. Its specificity is not known. Germline-derived CDR1 and CDR2 are MNHNS and SASEGT. CDR3 length: 11 amino acids. Trimming cost V 2 bases and J 7 bases, with 5 bases left between them. One entry per CDR3 protein results from TCRdb running MiXCR on the 5' RACE reads. The sample holds 450,000 to 550,000 distinct CDR3 sequences, under 5.5% seen once. The data were taken from a study of CD8 T cells in ankylosing spondylitis. Study-level results: For ankylosing spondylitis blood, a TCR beta motif of eight or nine highly homologous variants appeared characteristic.

Material for sequencing was blood, either unsorted or a sorted T cell fraction (not recorded which). The clonotype was recovered from a male donor with ankylosing spondylitis. V is TRBV6-1 and J is TRBJ1-2; no reliable D call. The CDR3 nucleotides read TGTGCCAGCAGTGAATCTCGTGGCTACACCTTC. It encodes CASSESRGYTF.